These 7 T cell receptor beta chains share one sample of origin, sequenced in a study of T cell changes during pregnancy in multiple sclerosis. The method was immunoSEQ multiplex PCR; TCRdb's version includes in-frame clones alone and lacks a portion of them. The profile covers under 60,000 clones, with around 94% appearing a single time and around 0.3% taken by the ten largest. Sequencing used CD4+ T cells from peripheral blood mononuclear cells, obtained in the third trimester of pregnancy. These receptor sequences come from a female donor with multiple sclerosis, enrolled in a pregnancy study.

The V and J genes are TRBV7-9 and TRBJ1-1; D ambiguous. Trimming pared 5 bases from V and 3 bases from J, leaving 13 bases between. The CDR3 is 14 residues long. The germline V gene has CDR1 SEHNR and CDR2 FQNEAQ (reference sequence). CDR3 DNA sequence: TGTGCCAGCAGCCGACCCGAGGAGGACACTGAAGCTTTCTTT. It yields the protein CASSRPEEDTEAFF.

The chain links TRBV27 to TRBJ2-1; 9 bases match TRBD2. Per germline, CDR1 MNHEY and CDR2 SMNVEV (reference sequence). Unmatched junction bases numbered 2, after V lost 4 bases and J lost 4 bases. CDR3 length: 14 residues. CDR3 in amino acids: CASSSAGGYNEQFF. DNA of the CDR3: TGTGCCAGCAGTTCAGCGGGAGGTTACAATGAGCAGTTCTTC.

This chain connects TRBV6-1 to TRBJ1-3; D may be TRBD1 (5 bases). The CDR3 consists of 13 residues. The V end was cut by 8 bases, the J end by 1 base, with 9 bases between. CDR1 and CDR2 (germline): MNHNS, SASEGT. The CDR3 is CASGGESGNTIYF. The CDR3 coding sequence is TGTGCCAGCGGGGGGGAGTCTGGAAACACCATATATTTT.

J is TRBJ2-7 and V is TRBV7-6, with D tentatively TRBD2 (5 bases). This CDR3 contains 14 residues. The V end was cut by 4 bases, the J end by 3 bases, with 13 bases between. Germline lookup yields CDR1 SGHVS and CDR2 FNYEAQ. The CDR3 bases are TGTGCCAGCAGCTCCGGGGAGAGCAGCTACGAGCAGTACTTC. Its translation is CASSSGESSYEQYF.

The chain joins TRBV29-1 to TRBJ1-2, with a tentative D call TRBD1 (5 bases). The V gene's germline CDR1 is SQVTM and CDR2 ANQGSEA. The CDR3 is 11 residues long. The V end was cut by 3 bases, the J end by 8 bases, with 10 bases between. CDR3 in amino acids: CSVEGGGGYTF. The CDR3 DNA follows: TGCAGCGTTGAGGGGGGGGGAGGCTACACCTTC.

This rearrangement joins TRBV6-5 to TRBJ1-5; possibly TRBD1 for D (5 bases). CDR1 is MNHEY, CDR2 SVGAGI, per germline. The CDR3 consists of 13 residues. V was shortened by 5 bases and J by 5 bases, with 10 bases between the two germline ends. The CDR3 spells CASSHDSYQPQHF. CDR3 nucleotide sequence: TGTGCCAGCAGTCATGACAGCTATCAGCCCCAGCATTTT.

The chain is built from TRBV5-1 and TRBJ1-1, with TRBD1 identical over 7 bases. The CDR3 contains 15 residues. Trimming took 4 bases from V and 1 from J; bases not matched to a gene: 7. Germline values: CDR1 SGHRS, CDR2 YFSETQ. CDR3 in amino acids: CASSDLGQPNTEAFF. The CDR3, as DNA: TGCGCCAGCAGCGATCTGGGACAGCCGAACACTGAAGCTTTCTTT.